The 16 T cell receptor beta chains presented below share a single source sample, sequenced in a study of T-cell reconstitution after alpha-beta-depleted transplantation in children. For TCRbeta, the library was prepared with unique molecular identifiers. TCRdb re-analysed the PCR reads in MiXCR, keeping a single row per CDR3 protein. The repertoire holds about 1,000,000 distinct CDR3 sequences, with 25% to 30% as singletons. The sequenced sample was PBMCs, mostly from graft donor cells, obtained 360 days after TCRalphabeta/CD19-depleted stem cell transplant. All receptors derive from a boy under two years old who had a stem cell transplant for SCID, so the T cells may come from the graft donor.

The chain couples TRBV27 to TRBJ1-1; 7 bases are shared with TRBD1. After removal of 2 bases from V and 4 bases from J, the junction contained 13 bases not matched to a gene. Germline V lookup: CDR1 MNHEY, CDR2 SMNVEV (reference sequence). The CDR3 loop spans 17 amino acids. The CDR3: CASSLTTGRVVGTEAFF. The CDR3 DNA sequence: TGTGCCAGCAGTTTAACGACAGGGCGGGTAGTTGGCACTGAAGCTTTCTTT.

The chain recombines TRBV7-9 with TRBJ2-3, with D possibly matching TRBD2 (6 bases). Germline V CDR1 and CDR2: SEHNR, FQNEAQ (reference sequence). There are 16 residues in the CDR3. The V and J ends lost 4 bases and 2 bases respectively, with 16 bases between them. The CDR3 protein is CASSSGEMILTDTQYF. The CDR3, as DNA: TGTGCCAGCAGCTCGGGGGAGATGATTCTCACAGATACGCAGTATTTT.

This clonotype was observed a few times. The chain combines TRBV27 with TRBJ2-7, with D possibly TRBD2 on 6 matching bases. Trimming removed 5 bases at V and 3 bases at J, with 14 bases between. The CDR3 has 14 residues. Germline CDR1 MNHEY, CDR2 SMNVEV (reference sequence). The CDR3 nucleotides read TGTGCCAGCAGTCGGGGAGGATCACACTACGAGCAGTACTTC. Its translation: CASSRGGSHYEQYF.

The V gene is TRBV28, the J gene TRBJ2-2; no clear D. V lost 4 bases, J lost 0 bases, and 9 bases lay in between. There are 15 residues in the CDR3. Germline lookup yields CDR1 MDHEN and CDR2 SYDVKM. CDR3 nucleotide sequence: TGTGCCAGCAGTTCGGACGGTACGAACACCGGGGAGCTGTTTTTT. Translation: CASSSDGTNTGELFF.

The J gene is TRBJ1-4, the V gene TRBV6-2 or TRBV6-3; tentatively, D is TRBD1 (6 bases). Deletions cut 4 bases from V and 3 bases from J, with 24 bases between. CDR3 length equals 19 residues. CDR1 and CDR2 from the germline V gene are MNHEY and SVGEGT. CDR3 residues: CASSSPPWRGMEANEKLFF. CDR3 nucleotides: TGTGCCAGCAGTTCACCTCCGTGGAGGGGGATGGAGGCTAATGAAAAACTGTTTTTT.

This clonotype was detected only a few times. V and J are TRBV7-9 and TRBJ2-5; 8 bases align to TRBD2. J lost 7 bases, V lost 0 bases, and 10 bases had no gene match. The CDR3 sequence is 16 residues long. CDR1 and CDR2 (germline): SEHNR, FQNEAQ (reference sequence). CDR3 bases: TGTGCCAGCAGCTTAGCGTACGGGGGGGTCCTGCGGACCCAGTACTTC. Protein sequence: CASSLAYGGVLRTQYF.

The chain employs TRBV3-1 and TRBJ2-2; 7 positions agree with TRBD2. Germline CDR1 is LGHDT and CDR2 is YNNKEL (reference sequence). V lost 2 bases and J lost 0; bases outside the gene matches: 3. The length of the CDR3 is 16 residues. In nucleotides, the CDR3 is TGTGCCAGCAGCCAATCGACTAGCCCGAACACCGGGGAGCTGTTTTTT. Amino acids: CASSQSTSPNTGELFF.

The J gene is TRBJ2-4, the V gene TRBV28; unclear D gene. The CDR3 totals 14 residues. The ends were cut back, 5 bases at V and 2 bases at J, with 10 bases in the middle. CDR1 is MDHEN, CDR2 SYDVKM, per germline. The chain's CDR3 is CASSPGGSKNIQYF. Here the CDR3 DNA reads TGTGCCAGCAGTCCCGGCGGATCCAAAAACATTCAGTACTTC.

This clonotype was counted between two and nine times. J is TRBJ2-2 and V is TRBV29-1; 8 bases agree with TRBD1. The V gene's germline CDR1 is SQVTM and CDR2 ANQGSEA. Losses at the gene ends were 4 bases for V and 1 base for J; bases not matched to a gene: 5. The CDR3 extends over 15 amino acids. CDR3 nucleotides: TGCAGCGTTGCCGTGGACAGGGTGAACACCGGGGAGCTGTTTTTT. Translated, it gives CSVAVDRVNTGELFF.

The chain links TRBV9 to TRBJ2-2, with TRBD2 matching 7 bases. CDR3 size: 18 residues. Trimming cost V 0 bases and J 2 bases; bases outside gene matches: 10. Germline V gene data show CDR1 as SGDLS and CDR2 as YYNGEE. Here the CDR3 reads CASSVGLAGAPNTGELFF. CDR3 sequence (DNA): TGTGCCAGCAGCGTAGGTCTTGCGGGAGCGCCCAACACCGGGGAGCTGTTTTTT.

The gene calls are TRBV6-6 and TRBJ1-2; weak D call: TRBD1 (5 bases). Germline CDR1 is MNHNY and CDR2 is SVGAGI (reference sequence). The V end was cut by 8 bases, the J end by 4 bases, with 14 bases between. This CDR3 is 13 amino acids long. The CDR3 loop reads CASRRRGTYGYTF. CDR3 in DNA: TGTGCCAGCCGCCGACGGGGCACCTATGGCTACACCTTC.

This clonotype was observed a few times. V is TRBV20-1 and J is TRBJ2-2, with a possible D match to TRBD2 (5 bases). V was clipped by 3 bases and J by 6 bases, with 8 bases between them. Germline V CDR1 and CDR2: DFQATT, SNEGSKA (reference sequence). This CDR3 spans 12 amino acids. CDR3 protein: CSARPSPGELFF. CDR3 DNA sequence: TGCAGTGCTAGGCCTAGCCCCGGGGAGCTGTTTTTT.

This sequence joins TRBV12-3 or TRBV12-4 and TRBJ2-1, with TRBD1 matching 7 bases. This CDR3 contains 14 residues. Trimming at V came to 3 bases and at J to 6 bases, leaving 5 bases not matched to a gene. CDR3 amino acids: CASSLQKGANEQFF. DNA of the CDR3: TGTGCCAGCAGTTTGCAGAAGGGGGCCAATGAGCAGTTCTTC.

This clonotype has more than one count but fewer than ten. The V and J genes are TRBV12-3 or TRBV12-4 and TRBJ2-3; possible D gene TRBD1, 5 bases. V dropped 6 bases and J dropped 7 bases, with 11 bases sitting between them. The CDR3 runs 12 residues. CDR3 sequence: CASRGLRNTQYF. DNA for the CDR3: TGTGCCAGCAGGGGGCTCCGGAATACGCAGTATTTT.

V gene TRBV15 combines with J gene TRBJ1-4; D unresolved. Trimming cost V 5 bases and J 10 bases, with 20 bases left between them. CDR3 size: 15 residues. Germline lookup yields CDR1 LNHNV and CDR2 YYDKDF (reference sequence). Written as DNA, the CDR3 is TGTGCCACCAGCCCGGCCGATACCCGAGTTGGAAAACTGTTTTTT. It is translated as CATSPADTRVGKLFF.

This clonotype came up a few times. The chain employs TRBV10-3 and TRBJ1-2, with 8 nucleotides matching TRBD1. CDR1 is ENHRY, CDR2 SYGVKD, per germline. J lost 4 bases, V lost 11 bases, and 9 bases had no gene match. The CDR3 sequence is 13 residues long. CDR3 sequence: CAHGGTGSYGYTF. The CDR3 DNA sequence: TGTGCCCACGGCGGGACAGGCTCCTATGGCTACACCTTC.